The 9 T cell receptor beta chains in this list originate from one sample, sequenced in a study of blood T cell repertoires in COVID-19. The assay was immunoSEQ multiplex PCR, and TCRdb's table has in-frame clones only and misses some. Of more than 200,000 clones in the sample, around 86% were seen once. The sequencing input was peripheral blood. The receptor set was obtained from an elderly man with acute or convalescent COVID-19.

The chain carries TRBV11-3 and TRBJ2-3; no clear D gene. CDR3 size: 13 residues. Germline V lookup: CDR1 SGHNT, CDR2 YENEEA. Trimming took off 2 bases at V and 4 bases at J, with 7 bases between the two ends. Here the CDR3 reads CASSLNAPDTQYF. For the CDR3, the DNA is TGTGCCAGCAGCTTAAATGCGCCAGATACGCAGTATTTT. The full variable domain, with the rest looked up from reference TRBV11-3 and TRBJ2-3, is EAGVVQSPRYKIIEKKQPVAFWCNPISGHNTLYWYLQNLGQGPELLIRYENEEAVDDSQLPKDRFSAERLKGVDSTLKIQPAELGDSAVYLCASSLNAPDTQYFGPGTRLTVL.

This rearrangement joins TRBV11-2 to TRBJ1-2; D ambiguous. V lost 1 base and J lost 6, with 9 bases in between. Looked up from germline, CDR1 is SGHAT and CDR2 is FQNNGV. The CDR3 totals 13 residues. CDR3 DNA: TGTGCCAGCAGCTTAGGCGTCAGGAATGGCTACACCTTC. Translating it yields CASSLGVRNGYTF.

This clone turned up a few times. This sequence joins TRBV3-1 (or the pseudogene TRBV3-2) and TRBJ2-1, with 13 bases aligning to TRBD2. Germline CDR1 reads LGHDT; CDR2 reads YNNKEL (reference sequence). This CDR3 region has 16 residues. The V segment lost 1 base and the J segment 7 bases; nucleotides outside the gene matches: 4. This CDR3 reads CASSQGTSGSLNEQFF. The DNA of the CDR3 is TGTGCCAGCAGCCAAGGGACTAGCGGGAGTCTGAATGAGCAGTTCTTC.

The chain joins TRBV21-1 to TRBJ2-2; the tabulated D call, TRBD1, remains unverified against the DNA. TRBV21-1 is assigned pseudogene status. The CDR3 loop spans 15 amino acids. CDR3 in amino acids: CASSNRQGGTGELFF. DNA for the CDR3: TGTGCCAGCAGCAATAGGCAGGGGGGCACCGGGGAGCTGTTTTTT.

This clone was seen just once. The gene calls are TRBV24-1 and TRBJ2-7, with 14 bases fitting TRBD2. CDR3 size: 15 residues. J gave up 5 bases and V 3 bases, and 2 bases lay outside the gene matches. CDR1 and CDR2 from the germline V gene are KGHDR and SFDVKD. CDR3 DNA sequence: TGTGCCACCAGTGATGGGACTAGCGGGAGCCACGAGCAGTACTTC. It specifies CATSDGTSGSHEQYF.

This chain connects TRBV6-5 to TRBJ1-6, with D unclear. The CDR3 extends over 12 amino acids. V dropped 6 bases and J dropped 9 bases, with 9 bases sitting between them. Germline lookup yields CDR1 MNHEY and CDR2 SVGAGI. The CDR3 sequence: CASRRDLSPLHF. DNA for the CDR3: TGTGCCAGCAGGAGGGATCTTTCACCCCTCCACTTT.

This chain links TRBV19 with TRBJ2-1, with D possibly matching TRBD1 (5 bases). CDR1 and CDR2 (germline): LNHDA, SQIVND (reference sequence). V was pared by 5 bases and J by 9 bases, with 14 bases between. There are 13 residues in the CDR3. CDR3 coding DNA: TGTGCCAGTAGTCTGATTAGGGGTGGTGAGCAGTTCTTC. This encodes CASSLIRGGEQFF.

The V and J genes are TRBV2 and TRBJ1-2; 7 bases are a match to TRBD1. Unmatched junction bases numbered 8, after V lost 5 bases and J lost 2 bases. The germline V gene has CDR1 SNHLY and CDR2 FYNNEI. CDR3 length equals 15 residues. Here the CDR3 DNA reads TGTGCCAGCAGTAAGCAGGGGGGCATCAACTATGGCTACACCTTC. Encoded protein: CASSKQGGINYGYTF.

This chain joins TRBV7-9 and TRBJ2-2; D gene ambiguous. The V gene's germline CDR1 is SEHNR and CDR2 FQNEAQ (reference sequence). The CDR3 is made up of 18 amino acids. V lost 0 bases and J 1 base, leaving 15 bases between the germline ends. The CDR3 region is CASSLASIVTGNTGELFF. The CDR3 coding sequence is TGTGCCAGCAGCTTAGCGTCGATTGTGACGGGGAACACCGGGGAGCTGTTTTTT.